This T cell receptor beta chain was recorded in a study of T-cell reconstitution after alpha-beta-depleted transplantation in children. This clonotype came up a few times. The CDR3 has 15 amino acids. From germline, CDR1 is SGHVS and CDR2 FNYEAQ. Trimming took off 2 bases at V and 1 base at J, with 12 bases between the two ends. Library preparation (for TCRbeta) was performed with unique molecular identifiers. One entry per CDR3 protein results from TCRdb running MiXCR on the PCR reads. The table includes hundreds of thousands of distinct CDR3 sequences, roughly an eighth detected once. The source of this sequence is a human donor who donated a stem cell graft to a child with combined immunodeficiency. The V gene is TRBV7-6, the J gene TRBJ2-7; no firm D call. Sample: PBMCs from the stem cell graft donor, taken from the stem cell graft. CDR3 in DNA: TGTGCCAGCAGCTTAACCCTGGACGGTTCCTACGAGCAGTACTTC. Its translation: CASSLTLDGSYEQYF.